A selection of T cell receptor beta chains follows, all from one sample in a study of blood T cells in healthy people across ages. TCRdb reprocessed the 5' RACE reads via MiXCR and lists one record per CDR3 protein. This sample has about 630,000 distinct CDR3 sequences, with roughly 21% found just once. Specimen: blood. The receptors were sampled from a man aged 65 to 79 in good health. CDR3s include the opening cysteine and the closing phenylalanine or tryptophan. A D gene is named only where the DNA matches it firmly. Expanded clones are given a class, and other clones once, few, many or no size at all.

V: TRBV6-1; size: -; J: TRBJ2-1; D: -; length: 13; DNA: TGTGCCAGCACCCTGGACGGTTACAATGAGCAGTTCTTC; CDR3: CASTLDGYNEQFF
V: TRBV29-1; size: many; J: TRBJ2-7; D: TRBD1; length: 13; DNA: TGCAGCGTTCGGGGACAGGGAGGGTTCGAGCAGTACTTC; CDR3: CSVRGQGGFEQYF
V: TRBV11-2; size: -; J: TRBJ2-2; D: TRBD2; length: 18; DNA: TGTGCCAGCAGCTCCCTCGGACTAGCGGGAGGATCCGGCGGGGAGCTGTTTTTT; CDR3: CASSSLGLAGGSGGELFF
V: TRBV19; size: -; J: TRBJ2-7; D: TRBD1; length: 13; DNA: TGTGCCAGTAGTACAGGGACAGGGAACGAGCAGTACTTC; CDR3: CASSTGTGNEQYF
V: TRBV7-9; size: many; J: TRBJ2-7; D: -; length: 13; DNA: TGTGCCAGCAGCTTAGTCAACTCCTACGAGCAGTACTTC; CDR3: CASSLVNSYEQYF
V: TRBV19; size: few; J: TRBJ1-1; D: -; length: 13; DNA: TGTGCCAGTAGTGAGGGTACTTGGGCTGAAGCTTTCTTT; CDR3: CASSEGTWAEAFF
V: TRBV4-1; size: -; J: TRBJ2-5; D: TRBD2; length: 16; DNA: TGCGCCAGCAGCCAGAGGGGACTAGCGGGATCTGAGACCCAGTACTTC; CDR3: CASSQRGLAGSETQYF
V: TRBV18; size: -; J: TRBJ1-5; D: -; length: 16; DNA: TGTGCCAGCTCACCATCAGGGATGGGCAGCAATCGGCCCCAGCATTTT; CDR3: CASSPSGMGSNRPQHF
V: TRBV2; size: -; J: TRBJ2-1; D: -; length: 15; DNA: TGTGCCAGCTCCAACAGGCTGGGGGGCTACAATGAGCAGTTCTTC; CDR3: CASSNRLGGYNEQFF
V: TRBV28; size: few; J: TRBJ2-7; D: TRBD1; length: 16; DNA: TGTGCCAGCAGCCCAACGGGACAGGGAGGATCCTACGAGCAGTACTTC; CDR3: CASSPTGQGGSYEQYF
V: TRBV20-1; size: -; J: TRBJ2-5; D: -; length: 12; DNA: TGCAGTGCTAGTTCCCTCCAAGAGACCCAGTACTTC; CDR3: CSASSLQETQYF
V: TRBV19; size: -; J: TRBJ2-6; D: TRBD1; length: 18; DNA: TGTGCCAGTACCGCTCAGGGGACAGGGAGGTATGGGGCCAACGTCCTGACTTTC; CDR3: CASTAQGTGRYGANVLTF
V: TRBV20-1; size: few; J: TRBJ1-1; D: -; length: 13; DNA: TGCAGTGCTAGAGTCCGGCGGGGGACTGAAGCTTTCTTT; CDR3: CSARVRRGTEAFF
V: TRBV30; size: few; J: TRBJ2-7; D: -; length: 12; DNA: TGTGCCTCGGACACCGGGAACTACGAGCAGTACTTC; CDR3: CASDTGNYEQYF
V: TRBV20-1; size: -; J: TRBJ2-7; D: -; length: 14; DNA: TGCAGTGCTAGGCCCCCGGCGGGAACCTACGAGCAGTACTTC; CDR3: CSARPPAGTYEQYF
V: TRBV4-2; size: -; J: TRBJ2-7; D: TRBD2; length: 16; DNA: TGTGCCAGCAGCCAAGCGGCCGGGACTAGCTTCTACGAGCAGTACTTC; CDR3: CASSQAAGTSFYEQYF
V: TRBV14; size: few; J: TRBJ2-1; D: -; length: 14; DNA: TGTGCCAGCAGCCAAGATCGGAGCGGAGTTGGACAGTTCTTC; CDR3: CASSQDRSGVGQFF
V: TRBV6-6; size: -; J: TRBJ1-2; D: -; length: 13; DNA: TGTACCAGCAGAACGGACAACCTCTATGGCTACACCTTC; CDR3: CTSRTDNLYGYTF
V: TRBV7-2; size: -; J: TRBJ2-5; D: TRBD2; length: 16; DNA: TGTGCCAGCAGCTTAGGAGTAGCGGGACTACAAGAGACCCAGTACTTC; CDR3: CASSLGVAGLQETQYF
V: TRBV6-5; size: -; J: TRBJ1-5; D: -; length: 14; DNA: TGTGCCAGCAGTTACTCGTTGCGTGATCAGCCCCAGCATTTT; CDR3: CASSYSLRDQPQHF
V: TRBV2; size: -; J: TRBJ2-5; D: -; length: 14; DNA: TGTGCCAGCAGTCCGGACAGACACCAAGAGACCCAGTACTTC; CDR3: CASSPDRHQETQYF
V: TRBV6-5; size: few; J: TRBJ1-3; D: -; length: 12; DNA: TGTGCCAGCCAGGGATCTGGAAACACCATATATTTT; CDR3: CASQGSGNTIYF
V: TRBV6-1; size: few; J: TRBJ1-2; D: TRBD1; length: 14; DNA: TGTGCCACCAGGGGACAGTTGGCCCCCTATGGCTACACCTTC; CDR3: CATRGQLAPYGYTF
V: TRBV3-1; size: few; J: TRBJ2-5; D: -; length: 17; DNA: TGTGCCAGCAGCCCCCAAAGGGTACAAGCGGCAGAAGAGACCCAGTACTTC; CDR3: CASSPQRVQAAEETQYF